Described below is a single T cell receptor (beta chain) sequence and its context. Its matching antigen is unknown. Some clones are missing from TCRdb's copy, which holds only in-frame ones; the method was immunoSEQ multiplex PCR. The repertoire includes about 40,000 clones, 83% of them detected once, and approximately 5.5% sits in the top ten. This entry is derived from a study of a mutant IDH1 vaccine in newly diagnosed glioma. Study context: Radiotherapy alone preceded vaccination by 4-6 weeks; alternatively, vaccination started with temozolomide cycles. Patients' prior therapy spanned radiotherapy, temozolomide, or both; most underwent both.

Study findings and constraints: There were vaccine-induced immune responses in approximately 95% of the patients.

Sample time point: week 35, safety follow-up. What each vaccine dose contained was 300 ug of mutant IDH1 20-mer peptide, accompanied by topical imiquimod. Germline V CDR1 and CDR2: SGHRS, YFSETQ. The CDR3 is made up of 15 amino acids. After removal of 4 bases from V and 4 bases from J, the junction contained 9 bases not matched to a gene. Sample: PBMCs, taken from a glioma patient whose treatment included an IDH1 peptide vaccine. The V gene is TRBV5-1, the J gene TRBJ2-5, with 8 bases lining up with TRBD1. The clonotype was recovered from a woman between 45 and 65 years old with glioma. The CDR3, as DNA: TGCGCCAGCAGCGGAGGACAACAGGGGGTAGAGACCCAGTACTTC. Translation: CASSGGQQGVETQYF.